The entry that follows covers one TCR beta chain sequence. The method was immunoSEQ multiplex PCR; TCRdb's version includes in-frame clones alone and lacks a portion of them. The sample contains over a million clones, approximately 78% of which appear only once. These data come from a study of shared clonotypes between healthy human individuals. Germline assignment: CDR1 SNHLY and CDR2 FYNNEI. The CDR3 contains 13 residues. V was pared by 7 bases and J by 6 bases, with 15 bases between. The sequenced sample consisted of memory CD4+ T cells from PBMCs. Specified subset: CD45RA-negative fraction. The receptor was isolated from a man between 18 and 29 years old in good health. Some clones in this sample may be carry-over from other donors' samples. This chain connects TRBV2 to TRBJ1-2; tentative D call: TRBD1 (5 bases). CDR3 loop: CASTSAGMDGYTF. In DNA, the CDR3 is TGTGCCAGCACTTCGGCAGGGATGGATGGCTACACCTTC. Supplemented by reference TRBV2 and TRBJ1-2, the full variable domain reads EPEVTQTPSHQVTQMGQEVILRCVPISNHLYFYWYRQILGQKVEFLVSFYNNEISEKSEIFDDQFSVERPDGSNFTLKIRSTKLEDSAMYFCASTSAGMDGYTFGSGTRLTVV.